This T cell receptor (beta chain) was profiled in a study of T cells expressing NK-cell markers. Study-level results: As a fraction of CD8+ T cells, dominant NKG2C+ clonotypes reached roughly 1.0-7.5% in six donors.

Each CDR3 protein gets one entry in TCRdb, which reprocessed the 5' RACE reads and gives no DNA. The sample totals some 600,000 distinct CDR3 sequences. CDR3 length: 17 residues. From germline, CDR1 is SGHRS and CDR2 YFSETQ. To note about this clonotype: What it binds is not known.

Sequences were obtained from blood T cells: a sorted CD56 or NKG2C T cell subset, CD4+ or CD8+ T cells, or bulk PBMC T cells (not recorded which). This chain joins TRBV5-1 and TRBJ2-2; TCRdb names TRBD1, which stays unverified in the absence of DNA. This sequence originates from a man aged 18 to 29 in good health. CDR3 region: CASRPPSGTGDAGELFF.